A selection of T cell receptor beta chains follows, all from one sample in a study of blood T cell repertoires in COVID-19. This table comes from immunoSEQ multiplex PCR, and its TCRdb copy is limited to in-frame clones, with some not included. The sample yields approximately 170,000 clones, approximately 81% seen once. Sequencing was done on a sample of peripheral blood. These receptors were taken from a woman of 80 years or more with active or convalescent COVID-19. CDR3s include the opening cysteine and the closing phenylalanine or tryptophan. D genes are given only for firm matches. Clone size, where shown, is once, few, many, or a class for clones that have expanded.

cdr3_length d_call j_call v_call clone_size cdr3_nt cdr3_aa
15 TRBD1 TRBJ1-1 TRBV5-1 NA TGCGCCAGCGGCCACAGGGGGTCTCCGCCCGCTGAAGCTTTCTTT CASGHRGSPPAEAFF
15 NA TRBJ1-3 TRBV5-8 NA TGTGCCAGCAGCTTGCGGGCGGGCTCTGGAAACACCATATATTTT CASSLRAGSGNTIYF
15 NA TRBJ2-1 TRBV7-2 NA TGTGCCAGCAGCTTAGGGAGGGGCGGGGTCAATGAGCAGTTCTTC CASSLGRGGVNEQFF
17 NA TRBJ1-6 TRBV3-1/TRBV3-2 NA TGTGCCAGCAGCCGAAACCAGGACAGCTCCTATAATTCACCCCTCCACTTT CASSRNQDSSYNSPLHF
13 NA TRBJ1-1 TRBV30 few TGTGCCTGGAGTGTAAACAGGAACACTGAAGCTTTCTTT CAWSVNRNTEAFF
13 NA TRBJ1-1 TRBV24-1 NA TGTGCCACCAGTGCCCACAGGGTAGTGGAAGCTTTCTTT CATSAHRVVEAFF
14 NA TRBJ1-4 TRBV4-1 NA TGCGCCAGCAGCCAAGAGCGGGGGTGGGAAAAACTGTTTTTT CASSQERGWEKLFF
12 NA TRBJ1-2 TRBV9 NA TGTGCCAGCAGCGTAGCGAGTTATGGCTACACCTTC CASSVASYGYTF
12 NA TRBJ2-1 TRBV7-9 NA TGTGCCAGCAGCCCGGGAGTCGATGAGCAGTTCTTC CASSPGVDEQFF
14 TRBD1 TRBJ1-3 TRBV7-9 NA TGTGCCAGCAGCTTAACAGGGGCTGGAAACACCATATATTTT CASSLTGAGNTIYF
15 TRBD2 TRBJ2-1 TRBV11-2 NA TGTGCCAGCAGCTTAGATCCCGGGACTAGCGAGAAGCAGTTCTTC CASSLDPGTSEKQFF
13 NA TRBJ2-7 TRBV27 NA TGTGCCAGCGCCCGGGGGAGCGGCTACGAGCAGTACTTC CASARGSGYEQYF
12 NA TRBJ1-1 TRBV10-2 once TGCGCCAGCAGTCCACAGAAGACTGAAGCTTTCTTT CASSPQKTEAFF
13 NA TRBJ1-4 TRBV12-3/TRBV12-4 NA TGTGCCAGCAGTTTGAGGCTTGCTGAAAAACTGTTTTTT CASSLRLAEKLFF
16 NA TRBJ1-6 TRBV3-1/TRBV3-2 NA TGTGCCAGCAGCCCCGACGGGGACAATTATAATTCACCCCTCCACTTT CASSPDGDNYNSPLHF